Sequencing of this T cell receptor (beta chain) was carried out in a study of CD8 T cells in ankylosing spondylitis. Overall study results and limits: In peripheral blood, disease-linked CD8+ clones occurred at relatively low frequencies.

Germline values: CDR1 MGHRA, CDR2 YSYEKL. The V and J ends lost 3 bases and 1 base respectively, with 11 bases between them. This CDR3 is 15 amino acids long. This clonotype appeared a few times. Its antigen remains unidentified. TCRdb recomputed calls from the 5' RACE reads with MiXCR, one row per CDR3 protein. The repertoire holds about 360,000 distinct CDR3 sequences, with 20% as singletons. The TCR comes from a male donor with ankylosing spondylitis or in good health (not recorded which). This chain uses TRBV4-1 with TRBJ2-3; D is ambiguous. What was sequenced was blood, either unsorted or a sorted T cell fraction (not recorded which). The CDR3: CASSHWTPGTDTQYF. CDR3 in DNA: TGCGCCAGCAGCCACTGGACCCCAGGCACAGATACGCAGTATTTT.